This T cell receptor beta chain was found in a study of blood T cell repertoires in COVID-19. Study in general: Researchers got acute and convalescent COVID-19 samples from the United States, Italy and Spain. PBMCs, B-cell-depleted T cells, or T cells provided the cDNA or gDNA that made up the material.

Original processing methods: Estimation of nucleated cell counts was performed using reference gene primer amplification. Assay used: immunoSEQ multiplex PCR; TCRdb lists only in-frame clones, some missing. V, J and clone size derive from that table, while D and trimming were established from the DNA sequence. The repertoire holds roughly 200,000 clones, with around 87% as singletons. Germline assignment: CDR1 MGHRA and CDR2 YSYEKL. The CDR3 consists of 16 residues. V lost 1 base and J 0 bases, leaving 7 bases between the germline ends. Sequencing input: peripheral blood. This chain connects TRBV4-1 to TRBJ1-6; D is unresolved. The sequence derives from a middle-aged man with active or convalescent COVID-19. CDR3 in DNA: TGCGCCAGCAGCCAAGTAGACTTCTCCTATAATTCACCCCTCCACTTT. Translating gives CASSQVDFSYNSPLHF.